This is a list of T cell receptor beta chains from one sample in a study of shared clonotypes between healthy human individuals. The protocol was immunoSEQ multiplex PCR, while the TCRdb copy is restricted to in-frame clones and leaves out a portion. This table has about 2 million clones, approximately 95% appearing once. The sequenced material came from naive CD4+ T cells sorted from blood. The receptors stem from a man between 18 and 29 years old in good health. The CDR3 runs from the conserved cysteine through the conserved F or W. A D gene is named only where the DNA matches it firmly. Only some rows state a clone size, as once, few, many or a class for expanded clones.

TRBD2	NA	TRBV7-2	TRBJ2-3	CASSRIASGASDTQYF	TGTGCCAGCAGCCGGATAGCTAGCGGCGCGTCGGATACGCAGTATTTT
NA	NA	TRBV7-9	TRBJ1-2	CASSYRPLGVYGYTF	TGTGCCAGCAGCTACCGACCTCTCGGAGTGTATGGCTACACCTTC
NA	NA	TRBV10-3	TRBJ1-2	CAISDYGQGYTF	TGTGCCATCAGTGATTATGGGCAGGGCTACACCTTC
NA	once	TRBV2	TRBJ1-2	CASREGVENTF	TGTGCCAGCCGGGAGGGGGTGGAGAACACCTTC
NA	NA	TRBV10-3	TRBJ1-6	CAISELHYSYNSPLHF	TGTGCCATCAGTGAGCTTCATTACTCCTATAATTCACCCCTCCACTTT
TRBD1	NA	TRBV2	TRBJ1-1	CASARDRADEAFF	TGTGCCAGCGCCCGGGACAGGGCGGATGAAGCTTTCTTT
TRBD2	NA	TRBV29-1	TRBJ2-3	CSTRAGTTSTDTQYF	TGCAGCACACGGGCAGGGACTACTAGCACAGATACGCAGTATTTT
NA	NA	TRBV19	TRBJ2-7	CASSPATISYEQYF	TGTGCCAGTAGTCCAGCGACGATTTCCTACGAGCAGTACTTC
NA	once	TRBV6-1	TRBJ2-7	CASSVPGPAYEQYF	TGTGCCAGCAGTGTACCGGGACCAGCCTACGAGCAGTACTTC
NA	NA	TRBV7-2	TRBJ2-1	CASTPGSYNEQFF	TGTGCCAGCACCCCCGGTTCCTACAATGAGCAGTTCTTC
NA	NA	TRBV5-1	TRBJ2-7	CASSLSDGPYEQYF	TGCGCCAGCAGCTTAAGTGACGGACCCTACGAGCAGTACTTC
NA	NA	TRBV9	TRBJ2-2	CASSVTFITGELFF	TGTGCCAGCAGCGTTACGTTTATCACCGGGGAGCTGTTTTTT
TRBD2	NA	TRBV7-2	TRBJ2-1	CASSPTLSGTEQFF	TGTGCCAGCAGCCCGACCTTGAGCGGGACGGAGCAGTTCTTC
NA	NA	TRBV2	TRBJ2-5	CASSVAGETQYF	TGTGCCAGCAGTGTGGCCGGAGAGACCCAGTACTTC
TRBD1	NA	TRBV28	TRBJ1-2	CASSSGGQGYYGYTF	TGTGCCAGCAGCTCGGGCGGACAGGGGTACTATGGCTACACCTTC
NA	few	TRBV2	TRBJ2-7	CASRLRVEQYF	TGTGCCAGCAGGCTCAGGGTTGAGCAGTACTTC
NA	NA	TRBV25-1	TRBJ1-1	CASRRDTTTEAFF	TGTGCCAGCCGCCGGGACACTACCACTGAAGCTTTCTTT
TRBD2	NA	TRBV6-5	TRBJ2-7	CASSYSSSGNSYEQYF	TGTGCCAGCAGTTACTCCTCTAGCGGAAACTCCTACGAGCAGTACTTC
TRBD1	NA	TRBV27	TRBJ2-7	CASSGWTGVRYEQYF	TGTGCCAGCAGTGGCTGGACAGGGGTTCGTTACGAGCAGTACTTC
NA	NA	TRBV19	TRBJ1-3	CASRQTATGNTIYF	TGTGCCAGTAGGCAGACAGCAACTGGAAACACCATATATTTT
NA	few	TRBV27	TRBJ2-1	CASSSQGSPYNEQFF	TGTGCCAGCAGTTCACAGGGTTCTCCCTACAATGAGCAGTTCTTC
NA	NA	TRBV18	TRBJ1-5	CASTLLGVNQPQHF	TGTGCCAGCACATTACTAGGGGTCAATCAGCCCCAGCATTTT
TRBD1	NA	TRBV7-2	TRBJ1-1	CASSSEQGSTEAFF	TGTGCCAGCAGCTCCGAACAGGGGAGCACTGAAGCTTTCTTT
NA	NA	TRBV6-5	TRBJ1-6	CASSLGFGNSPLHF	TGTGCCAGCAGTCTAGGATTCGGGAATTCACCCCTCCACTTT
NA	NA	TRBV7-7	TRBJ1-1	CASSSRQVGDTEAFF	TGTGCTAGCAGCTCCCGACAGGTCGGGGACACTGAAGCTTTCTTT
TRBD1	NA	TRBV14	TRBJ2-2	CASSLNRGTGELFF	TGTGCCAGCAGCTTAAACAGGGGCACCGGGGAGCTGTTTTTT
NA	NA	TRBV19	TRBJ2-1	CASRTGPYGGEQFF	TGTGCCAGTCGAACAGGGCCCTATGGCGGTGAGCAGTTCTTC
TRBD1	NA	TRBV7-2	TRBJ1-2	CASSLNRGLHYGYTF	TGTGCCAGCAGCCTAAACAGGGGGCTTCACTATGGCTACACCTTC
NA	NA	TRBV7-7	TRBJ1-1	CASSQDKNTEAFF	TGTGCTAGCAGCCAGGACAAGAACACTGAAGCTTTCTTT
NA	once	TRBV7-9	TRBJ1-5	CASSLGRDQPQHF	TGTGCCAGCAGCTTAGGGAGGGATCAGCCCCAGCATTTT
TRBD2	NA	TRBV14	TRBJ2-5	CASSPKSGRGTQYF	TGTGCCAGCAGCCCTAAGTCGGGGAGGGGGACCCAGTACTTC
NA	once	TRBV7-2	TRBJ2-5	CASSLGAGQETQYF	TGTGCCAGCAGCCTGGGGGCAGGGCAGGAGACCCAGTACTTC
TRBD1	NA	TRBV27	TRBJ2-6	CASRLWGQANSGANVLTF	TGTGCCAGCAGATTATGGGGACAGGCAAACTCTGGGGCCAACGTCCTGACTTTC
NA	NA	TRBV2	TRBJ2-1	CASSESTARVSSEQFF	TGTGCCAGCAGTGAATCTACAGCGAGAGTGTCTAGTGAGCAGTTCTTC
TRBD2	NA	TRBV19	TRBJ2-7	CASSIGRLAGDEQYF	TGTGCCAGTAGTATAGGGAGACTAGCGGGAGACGAGCAGTACTTC
TRBD1	once	TRBV6-5	TRBJ2-7	CASRSTGAGEQYF	TGTGCCAGCAGATCTACAGGGGCTGGCGAGCAGTACTTC
TRBD2	NA	TRBV11-2	TRBJ2-7	CASKSGNVYYEQYF	TGTGCCAGCAAAAGCGGGAACGTCTACTACGAGCAGTACTTC
NA	NA	TRBV2	TRBJ1-5	CASTPLRDQPQHF	TGTGCCAGCACGCCCCTTCGAGATCAGCCCCAGCATTTT
TRBD1	NA	TRBV9	TRBJ2-7	CASSVGTGIYEQYF	TGTGCCAGCAGCGTAGGGACAGGGATCTACGAGCAGTACTTC
TRBD1	NA	TRBV11-2	TRBJ2-5	CASSFGTGGWETQYF	TGTGCCAGCAGCTTTGGGACAGGGGGCTGGGAGACCCAGTACTTC
TRBD2	NA	TRBV9	TRBJ2-3	CASSPSGVDTQYF	TGTGCCAGCAGTCCTAGCGGGGTAGATACGCAGTATTTT
TRBD2	NA	TRBV11-2	TRBJ2-3	CASSLVPGLAGGSQDTQYF	TGTGCCAGCAGCTTAGTTCCAGGACTAGCGGGGGGGTCACAGGATACGCAGTATTTT
TRBD2	NA	TRBV28	TRBJ2-2	CASSSLAGGPGELFF	TGTGCCAGCAGTTCCCTAGCGGGAGGGCCCGGGGAGCTGTTTTTT
NA	NA	TRBV11-2	TRBJ2-7	CASSPTQYLGAEQYF	TGTGCCAGCAGCCCCACCCAATACCTAGGTGCCGAGCAGTACTTC
TRBD1	NA	TRBV28	TRBJ1-2	CASSSELNWDRGRYGYTF	TGTGCCAGCAGTTCAGAGCTGAACTGGGACAGGGGACGGTATGGCTACACCTTC
TRBD1	NA	TRBV7-6	TRBJ2-2	CASSLARQGAGELFF	TGTGCCAGCAGCTTAGCGCGTCAGGGGGCCGGGGAGCTGTTTTTT
NA	NA	TRBV18	TRBJ1-6	CASSQNTGNSPLHF	TGTGCCAGCTCACAAAACACAGGGAATTCACCCCTCCACTTT
TRBD1	NA	TRBV6-5	TRBJ1-6	CASKTRDSLNSPLHF	TGTGCCAGCAAAACCCGGGACAGCCTTAATTCACCCCTCCACTTT
TRBD1	NA	TRBV5-1	TRBJ2-7	CASSPRTGEYEQYF	TGCGCCAGCAGCCCCAGGACAGGGGAATACGAGCAGTACTTC
NA	NA	TRBV10-3	TRBJ1-1	CAISRAGDTEAFF	TGTGCCATCAGTAGAGCAGGGGACACTGAAGCTTTCTTT
NA	NA	TRBV4-1	TRBJ1-3	CASSQEGRRASGNTIYF	TGCGCCAGCAGCCAAGAGGGTCGGCGGGCCTCTGGAAACACCATATATTTT
NA	NA	TRBV10-3	TRBJ2-5	CAISPNGETQYF	TGTGCCATCAGCCCCAATGGAGAGACCCAGTACTTC
NA	NA	TRBV19	TRBJ2-3	CASSEVSTDTQYF	TGTGCCAGTAGTGAGGTGAGCACAGATACGCAGTATTTT